A selection of T cell receptor beta chains follows, all from one sample in a study of T cells after yellow fever vaccination. TCRdb reanalysed the 5' RACE reads using MiXCR and keeps one entry per CDR3 protein. The data contain 230,000 or so distinct CDR3 sequences, approximately 6.8% of them singletons. The sample in question was CD4+ T cells sorted from PBMCs, obtained on the day of the yellow fever booster vaccination. These receptor sequences come from a man aged 25-45 years who received the YFV17D yellow fever vaccine. CDR3s include the opening cysteine and the closing phenylalanine or tryptophan. Each record gives: clone size, CDR3 length, J gene, D gene, V gene, CDR3 protein, CDR3 DNA. The D gene is left open where the match is weak. Size tells how often a clone was seen (once, few, many) or the class of an expanded clone, and some rows leave it out.

size: NA
length: 14
J: TRBJ2-2
D: NA
V: TRBV7-3
CDR3: CASSRKADTGELFF
DNA: TGTGCCAGCAGCCGCAAGGCAGACACCGGGGAGCTGTTTTTT

size: many
length: 13
J: TRBJ1-2
D: NA
V: TRBV10-1
CDR3: CASSESQNYGYTF
DNA: TGCGCCAGCAGTGAATCGCAGAACTATGGCTACACCTTC

size: many
length: 14
J: TRBJ2-3
D: TRBD1
V: TRBV10-2
CDR3: CASRRDRSTDTQYF
DNA: TGCGCCAGCAGAAGGGACAGAAGCACAGATACGCAGTATTTT

size: few
length: 18
J: TRBJ2-7
D: TRBD2
V: TRBV6-2/TRBV6-3
CDR3: CASSYSILLLAGAVEQYF
DNA: TGTGCCAGCAGTTACTCGATACTTTTGCTAGCGGGAGCTGTCGAGCAGTACTTC

size: many
length: 13
J: TRBJ2-1
D: TRBD2
V: TRBV2
CDR3: CASKLAGVNEQFF
DNA: TGTGCCAGCAAGCTAGCGGGAGTAAATGAGCAGTTCTTC

size: many
length: 12
J: TRBJ2-5
D: NA
V: TRBV12-3/TRBV12-4
CDR3: CASSTSRETQYF
DNA: TGTGCCAGCAGTACATCCCGGGAGACCCAGTACTTC

size: few
length: 18
J: TRBJ2-2
D: TRBD1
V: TRBV11-2
CDR3: CATFRDRGLNSFPGELFF
DNA: TGTGCCACCTTCCGGGACAGGGGGCTGAATAGCTTCCCCGGGGAGCTGTTTTTT

size: NA
length: 13
J: TRBJ2-5
D: NA
V: TRBV18
CDR3: CASSPNVQETQYF
DNA: TGTGCCAGCTCACCAAACGTACAAGAGACCCAGTACTTC

size: few
length: 13
J: TRBJ2-7
D: TRBD1
V: TRBV12-3/TRBV12-4
CDR3: CASRRTGYYEQYF
DNA: TGTGCCAGCAGGAGGACAGGGTACTACGAGCAGTACTTC

size: NA
length: 13
J: TRBJ1-2
D: NA
V: TRBV29-1
CDR3: CSVVRGRPDGYTF
DNA: TGCAGCGTTGTGAGGGGCCGGCCTGATGGCTACACCTTC

size: few
length: 13
J: TRBJ2-1
D: NA
V: TRBV7-6
CDR3: CASSFRQYNEQFF
DNA: TGTGCCAGCAGCTTTAGGCAATACAATGAGCAGTTCTTC

size: few
length: 15
J: TRBJ2-1
D: TRBD2
V: TRBV6-5
CDR3: CASSSLAGKDNEQFF
DNA: TGTGCCAGCAGTTCCTTAGCGGGAAAGGACAATGAGCAGTTCTTC

size: NA
length: 14
J: TRBJ1-6
D: NA
V: TRBV20-1
CDR3: CSARVGTQNSPLHF
DNA: TGCAGTGCTAGAGTCGGGACGCAGAATTCACCCCTCCACTTT

size: few
length: 17
J: TRBJ2-2
D: TRBD2
V: TRBV14
CDR3: CASSQLPGLENTGELFF
DNA: TGTGCCAGCAGCCAACTCCCGGGACTAGAGAACACCGGGGAGCTGTTTTTT

size: many
length: 16
J: TRBJ1-1
D: NA
V: TRBV20-1
CDR3: CSAPGEFGQVGTEAFF
DNA: TGCAGTGCCCCCGGAGAGTTTGGGCAGGTTGGCACTGAAGCTTTCTTT

size: NA
length: 15
J: TRBJ2-5
D: TRBD2
V: TRBV6-2/TRBV6-3
CDR3: CASSYSSGGGRTQYF
DNA: TGTGCCAGCAGTTACTCAAGCGGGGGAGGCAGGACCCAGTACTTC

size: few
length: 13
J: TRBJ2-1
D: NA
V: TRBV20-1
CDR3: CSAKGISYNEQFF
DNA: TGCAGTGCGAAGGGAATCTCCTACAATGAGCAGTTCTTC

size: few
length: 16
J: TRBJ2-3
D: TRBD1
V: TRBV7-2
CDR3: CASSLGGGLGTDTQYF
DNA: TGTGCCAGCAGCTTAGGAGGGGGCCTCGGCACAGATACGCAGTATTTT

size: many
length: 15
J: TRBJ2-1
D: NA
V: TRBV4-3
CDR3: CASSQGTWTYNEQFF
DNA: TGCGCCAGCAGCCAGGGGACTTGGACCTACAATGAGCAGTTCTTC

size: many
length: 13
J: TRBJ2-1
D: NA
V: TRBV5-1
CDR3: CASSLDFHNEQFF
DNA: TGCGCCAGCAGCTTGGACTTCCACAATGAGCAGTTCTTC

size: many
length: 14
J: TRBJ2-2
D: NA
V: TRBV5-1
CDR3: CASSLLQNPGELFF
DNA: TGCGCCAGCAGCTTGTTACAGAACCCCGGGGAGCTGTTTTTT

size: NA
length: 15
J: TRBJ2-1
D: TRBD2
V: TRBV5-4
CDR3: CASSLEGTGGLEQFF
DNA: TGTGCCAGCAGCTTGGAGGGGACGGGGGGGCTTGAGCAGTTCTTC

size: few
length: 15
J: TRBJ1-3
D: TRBD1
V: TRBV10-3
CDR3: CAITGTGATGNTIYF
DNA: TGTGCCATCACAGGGACAGGGGCGACTGGAAACACCATATATTTT

size: many
length: 12
J: TRBJ2-5
D: NA
V: TRBV20-1
CDR3: CSARDSAETQYF
DNA: TGCAGTGCTAGAGACTCGGCGGAGACCCAGTACTTC

size: many
length: 14
J: TRBJ2-1
D: NA
V: TRBV7-2
CDR3: CASSLAVGGNEQFF
DNA: TGTGCCAGCAGCTTAGCGGTAGGGGGGAATGAGCAGTTCTTC

size: few
length: 14
J: TRBJ2-7
D: NA
V: TRBV5-1
CDR3: CASSTSGTTYEQYF
DNA: TGCGCCAGCAGCACATCCGGGACAACCTACGAGCAGTACTTC

size: few
length: 17
J: TRBJ2-1
D: TRBD2
V: TRBV7-7
CDR3: CASSRLAGGVSYNEQFF
DNA: TGTGCCAGCAGCCGACTAGCGGGAGGGGTCTCCTACAATGAGCAGTTCTTC

size: few
length: 15
J: TRBJ2-1
D: NA
V: TRBV3-1
CDR3: CASSQALTRANEQFF
DNA: TGTGCCAGCAGCCAAGCTCTGACTAGGGCTAATGAGCAGTTCTTC

size: NA
length: 18
J: TRBJ2-2
D: TRBD2
V: TRBV12-5
CDR3: CASGLSSGLAGSTGELFF
DNA: TGTGCTAGTGGTTTGTCCTCAGGTTTAGCGGGTTCCACCGGGGAGCTGTTTTTT

size: few
length: 15
J: TRBJ2-1
D: NA
V: TRBV4-2
CDR3: CASSQEGSSGAEQFF
DNA: TGTGCCAGCAGCCAAGAAGGTAGCAGCGGTGCGGAGCAGTTCTTC

size: NA
length: 13
J: TRBJ2-5
D: NA
V: TRBV7-9
CDR3: CASSLDSWETQYF
DNA: TGTGCCAGCAGCCTAGACAGTTGGGAGACCCAGTACTTC

size: many
length: 15
J: TRBJ2-7
D: NA
V: TRBV7-2
CDR3: CASSLTPDGNYEQYF
DNA: TGTGCCAGCAGCTTGACCCCGGACGGAAACTACGAGCAGTACTTC

size: NA
length: 14
J: TRBJ1-1
D: NA
V: TRBV7-2
CDR3: CASSPGTLLRSAFF
DNA: TGTGCCAGCAGCCCTGGGACTCTCCTTAGGAGTGCTTTCTTT

size: few
length: 14
J: TRBJ2-2
D: NA
V: TRBV5-1
CDR3: CASSLAQVSGELFF
DNA: TGCGCCAGCAGCTTGGCACAGGTGTCCGGGGAGCTGTTTTTT

size: many
length: 17
J: TRBJ2-1
D: TRBD2
V: TRBV5-1
CDR3: CASSLAASGRVYNEQFF
DNA: TGCGCCAGCAGCTTGGCCGCTAGCGGGAGAGTCTACAATGAGCAGTTCTTC

size: NA
length: 14
J: TRBJ2-4
D: NA
V: TRBV27
CDR3: CASRMTGTENIQYF
DNA: TGTGCCAGCAGGATGACAGGGACTGAAAACATTCAGTACTTC

size: many
length: 14
J: TRBJ2-1
D: TRBD1
V: TRBV20-1
CDR3: CSASGQGARNEQFF
DNA: TGCAGTGCTTCGGGACAGGGGGCGAGGAATGAGCAGTTCTTC

size: many
length: 13
J: TRBJ2-7
D: NA
V: TRBV12-3/TRBV12-4
CDR3: CASSLIGQSEQYF
DNA: TGTGCCAGCAGTTTGATCGGGCAATCCGAGCAGTACTTC

size: many
length: 14
J: TRBJ2-7
D: NA
V: TRBV28
CDR3: CASSFLTGPYEQYF
DNA: TGTGCCAGCAGTTTTCTAACTGGACCCTACGAGCAGTACTTC

size: few
length: 11
J: TRBJ2-1
D: NA
V: TRBV20-1
CDR3: CSALGGNEQFF
DNA: TGCAGTGCTTTAGGGGGGAATGAGCAGTTCTTC

size: few
length: 12
J: TRBJ2-3
D: NA
V: TRBV6-2/TRBV6-3
CDR3: CASTKDPNTQYF
DNA: TGTGCCAGCACCAAAGACCCAAATACGCAGTATTTT

size: many
length: 16
J: TRBJ2-3
D: TRBD2
V: TRBV5-1
CDR3: CASSPPSGRGTDTQYF
DNA: TGCGCCAGCAGCCCTCCCAGCGGGAGAGGCACAGATACGCAGTATTTT

size: few
length: 16
J: TRBJ2-7
D: TRBD2
V: TRBV5-1
CDR3: CASSLAASGGGYEQYF
DNA: TGCGCCAGCAGCTTGGCCGCATCGGGAGGGGGGTACGAGCAGTACTTC

size: NA
length: 14
J: TRBJ1-5
D: NA
V: TRBV18
CDR3: CASSPYRDNQPQHF
DNA: TGTGCCAGCTCACCATACAGGGACAATCAGCCCCAGCATTTT

size: many
length: 13
J: TRBJ2-5
D: NA
V: TRBV10-3
CDR3: CATRLGDTETQYF
DNA: TGTGCCACCCGTCTGGGAGACACGGAGACCCAGTACTTC

size: NA
length: 14
J: TRBJ2-3
D: TRBD1
V: TRBV6-2/TRBV6-3
CDR3: CASSYWTGEDTQYF
DNA: TGTGCCAGCAGTTACTGGACAGGGGAGGATACGCAGTATTTT

size: many
length: 15
J: TRBJ2-3
D: NA
V: TRBV18
CDR3: CASSPASSSVDTQYF
DNA: TGTGCCAGCTCACCTGCGAGTTCTTCGGTGGATACGCAGTATTTT

size: many
length: 17
J: TRBJ2-3
D: NA
V: TRBV30
CDR3: CAWSVPGLSPFTDTQYF
DNA: TGTGCCTGGAGTGTACCTGGACTAAGTCCGTTCACAGATACGCAGTATTTT

size: many
length: 11
J: TRBJ1-2
D: NA
V: TRBV25-1
CDR3: CASSQGYGYTF
DNA: TGTGCCAGCAGTCAGGGCTATGGCTACACCTTC

size: many
length: 16
J: TRBJ2-1
D: NA
V: TRBV5-1
CDR3: CASSLVWDTTYNEQFF
DNA: TGCGCCAGCAGCTTGGTATGGGACACCACCTACAATGAGCAGTTCTTC

size: many
length: 14
J: TRBJ2-1
D: NA
V: TRBV18
CDR3: CASSPPPDYNEQFF
DNA: TGTGCCAGCTCGCCTCCACCTGACTACAATGAGCAGTTCTTC

size: NA
length: 13
J: TRBJ2-1
D: TRBD1
V: TRBV20-1
CDR3: CSARMGQNNEQFF
DNA: TGCAGTGCTAGGATGGGACAGAACAATGAGCAGTTCTTC

size: many
length: 11
J: TRBJ1-1
D: NA
V: TRBV30
CDR3: CAWREKIEAFF
DNA: TGTGCCTGGAGAGAGAAGATTGAAGCTTTCTTT

size: few
length: 14
J: TRBJ2-5
D: TRBD1
V: TRBV5-4
CDR3: CASSSDRDQETQYF
DNA: TGTGCCAGCAGCTCGGACAGGGATCAAGAGACCCAGTACTTC

size: many
length: 14
J: TRBJ2-3
D: TRBD2
V: TRBV27
CDR3: CASRLAGYTDTQYF
DNA: TGTGCCAGCAGATTAGCGGGATACACAGATACGCAGTATTTT

size: few
length: 15
J: TRBJ2-7
D: TRBD1
V: TRBV20-1
CDR3: CSATQTGGGPYEQYF
DNA: TGCAGTGCCACCCAGACAGGGGGCGGTCCCTACGAGCAGTACTTC

size: few
length: 14
J: TRBJ2-3
D: NA
V: TRBV7-2
CDR3: CASSLRLRVDTQYF
DNA: TGTGCCAGCAGCTTAAGGCTGCGGGTCGATACGCAGTATTTT

size: few
length: 15
J: TRBJ2-3
D: TRBD2
V: TRBV20-1
CDR3: CSGSGGGSGTDTQYF
DNA: TGCAGTGGTAGCGGGGGAGGTAGCGGCACAGATACGCAGTATTTT

size: few
length: 14
J: TRBJ2-7
D: NA
V: TRBV2
CDR3: CASSAESPKYEQYF
DNA: TGTGCCAGCAGTGCCGAGTCGCCCAAATACGAGCAGTACTTC